This record looks at one T cell receptor beta chain sequence and its context. Trimming stripped 4 bases from V and 3 bases from J, with 13 bases between. From germline, CDR1 is SGHAT and CDR2 FQNNGV. This CDR3 has 15 amino acids. This record comes from a study of blood T cell repertoires in COVID-19. Original processing methods: Amplification with reference gene primers provided the estimates of nucleated cell counts. TCRdb's table, derived via immunoSEQ multiplex PCR, lists solely in-frame clones and lacks some. That table furnishes V, J and clone size, whereas the DNA furnished D and trimming. This sample has under 200,000 clones; about 84% occur once, and the top ten carry 5.2%.

J is TRBJ2-1 and V is TRBV11-2; the D is unclear. The material sequenced was peripheral blood. The sequence was obtained from a woman younger than 45 with acute or convalescent COVID-19. CDR3 protein: CASSSAWQVYNEQFF. CDR3 DNA sequence: TGTGCCAGCAGCTCCGCGTGGCAGGTCTACAATGAGCAGTTCTTC. The full variable domain, its missing parts supplied by reference TRBV11-2 and TRBJ2-1, is EAGVAQSPRYKIIEKRQSVAFWCNPISGHATLYWYQQILGQGPKLLIQFQNNGVVDDSQLPKDRFSAERLKGVDSTLKIQPAKLEDSAVYLCASSSAWQVYNEQFFGPGTRLTVL.